This paragraph covers one T cell receptor (beta chain) sequence. It has no known antigen specificity. Within one base of it there is no much larger clone, and no base qualities were kept. Collaborating institutions collected whole blood in K2EDTA tubes following their own protocols. For TCRbeta analysis, collaborators shipped samples in one of three forms: frozen whole blood, isolated PBMCs, or DNA extracted from either of those sample types. From a lookup of the germline V gene (reference sequence), CDR1 and CDR2 are SGHKS and YYEKEE. V loses 1 base of germline sequence and J loses 0 bases, and the interval between the two ends is 4 bases. There are 13 amino acids in the CDR3, from cysteine to phenylalanine inclusive. The retained sequence is limited to the CDR3, 39 bases, with the frame set at the first base. This sample is part of a study of blood T cell repertoires in COVID-19 (dated by TCRdb to the early 2020s). Looking at the study overall: Collaborator samples came from the United States, Italy and Spain and covered acute and convalescent phases of COVID-19. Subjects who had been exposed to COVID-19, were actively infected with it, or had recovered from it provided the deeply sampled blood TCRbeta repertoires that made up the dataset. Where HLA class I and class II types were available, the types were taken from metadata supplied by the sample provider, not from assay-based typing. The repertoires were released in a freely available public database intended as a resource for research on the immune response to SARS-CoV-2. The prospective study material was composed of cDNA or gDNA derived from T cells, B-cell-depleted T cells, or PBMCs. The samples were drawn from the first 160 participants of the ongoing ImmuneRACE study and from under 1,500 subjects provided by 6 global collaborators. Nearly every sample came with metadata listing a de-identified subject ID, COVID-19 status, age in years and sex.

Overall results and qualifications from the work: Clinical and demographic metadata were provided uncurated, with the amount varying by source and participant.

TCRbeta CDR3 regions were amplified from genomic DNA using the immunoSEQ Assay, a bias-controlled multiplex PCR. Per the original workflow: Nucleated cell counts per sample were estimated from amplification of reference gene primers within the assay. Sequence reads were collapsed and filtered to measure the absolute abundance of every unique TCRbeta CDR3 rearrangement. For each sample, productive Simpson clonality was calculated as the square root of Simpson's diversity index across productive rearrangements. The table comes from immuneACCESS by way of TCRdb, which keeps in-frame sequences with V and J called. Part of the clones is missing from these tables; in studies checked, under half for an unresolved V gene and the rest for unknown reasons. Clonal size and the V and J genes are those of that table, whereas D and trimming came from the DNA. The table for this sample lists about 160,000 clones; 82% of them were counted only once. Roughly a tenth of the sample goes to the ten largest clones.

Sequencing was carried out using peripheral blood. The V and J segments used are TRBV5-5 and TRBJ1-1; no D gene can be assigned with confidence. The clonotype was recovered from a woman of 80 years or more with active or convalescent COVID-19. Here is the DNA: TGTGCCAGCAGCTTGATATTGAACACTGAAGCTTTCTTT. This yields the protein CASSLILNTEAFF.